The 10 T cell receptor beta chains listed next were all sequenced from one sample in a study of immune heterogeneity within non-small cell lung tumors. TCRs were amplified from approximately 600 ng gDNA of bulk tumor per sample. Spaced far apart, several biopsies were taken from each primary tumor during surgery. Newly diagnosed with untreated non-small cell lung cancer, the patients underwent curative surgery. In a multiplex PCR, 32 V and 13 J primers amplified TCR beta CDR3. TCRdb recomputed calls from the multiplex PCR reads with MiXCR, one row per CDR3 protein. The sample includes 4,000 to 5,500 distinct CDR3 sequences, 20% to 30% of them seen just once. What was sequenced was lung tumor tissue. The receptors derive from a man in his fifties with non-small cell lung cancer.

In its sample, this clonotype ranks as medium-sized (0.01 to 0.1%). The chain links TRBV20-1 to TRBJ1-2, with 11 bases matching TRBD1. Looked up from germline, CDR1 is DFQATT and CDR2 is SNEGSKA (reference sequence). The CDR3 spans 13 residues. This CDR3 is CGGPGQGVPGYTF. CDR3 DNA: TGCGGAGGTCCGGGACAGGGGGTTCCTGGCTACACCTTC.

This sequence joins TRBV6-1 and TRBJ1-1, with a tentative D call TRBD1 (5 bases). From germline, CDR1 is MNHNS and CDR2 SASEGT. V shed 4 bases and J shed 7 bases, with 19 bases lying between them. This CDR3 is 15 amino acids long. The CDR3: CASSGDGASGDEAFF. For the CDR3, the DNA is TGTGCCAGCAGTGGGGACGGGGCTAGTGGGGATGAAGCTTTCTTT.

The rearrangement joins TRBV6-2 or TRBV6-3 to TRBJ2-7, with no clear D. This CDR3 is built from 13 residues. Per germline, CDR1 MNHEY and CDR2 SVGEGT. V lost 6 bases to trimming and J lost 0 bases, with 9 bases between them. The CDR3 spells CASRKKSSYEQYF. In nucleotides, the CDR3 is TGTGCCAGCAGGAAAAAATCCTCCTACGAGCAGTACTTC.

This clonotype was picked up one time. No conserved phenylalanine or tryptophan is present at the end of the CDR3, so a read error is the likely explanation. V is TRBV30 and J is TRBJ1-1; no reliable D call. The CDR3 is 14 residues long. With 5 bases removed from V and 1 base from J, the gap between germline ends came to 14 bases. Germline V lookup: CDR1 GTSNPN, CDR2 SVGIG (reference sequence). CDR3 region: CAWAYRYRNTEAFL. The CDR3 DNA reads TGTGCCTGGGCCTACCGGTACAGGAACACTGAAGCTTTCCTT.

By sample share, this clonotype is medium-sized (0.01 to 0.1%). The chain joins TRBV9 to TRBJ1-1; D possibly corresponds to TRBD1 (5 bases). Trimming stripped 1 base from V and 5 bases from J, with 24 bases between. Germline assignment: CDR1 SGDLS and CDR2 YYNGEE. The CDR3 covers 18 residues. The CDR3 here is CASSVSLGGTGSETEAFF. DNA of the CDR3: TGTGCCAGCAGCGTAAGCCTGGGGGGTACCGGGTCCGAGACTGAAGCTTTCTTT.

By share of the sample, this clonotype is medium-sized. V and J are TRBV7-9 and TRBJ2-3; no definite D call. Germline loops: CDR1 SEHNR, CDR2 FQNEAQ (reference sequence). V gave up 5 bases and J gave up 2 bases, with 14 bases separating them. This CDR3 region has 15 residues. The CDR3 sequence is CASSLQSPLTDTQYF. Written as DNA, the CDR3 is TGTGCCAGCAGCCTCCAGTCTCCCCTCACAGATACGCAGTATTTT. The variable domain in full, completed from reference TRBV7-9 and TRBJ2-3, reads DTGVSQNPRHKITKRGQNVTFRCDPISEHNRLYWYRQTLGQGPEFLTYFQNEAQLEKSRLLSDRFSAERPKGSFSTLEIQRTEQGDSAMYLCASSLQSPLTDTQYFGPGTRLTVL.

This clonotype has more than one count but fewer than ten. This CDR3 reads CRAGGGAVGYTF. The CDR3 DNA is TGCCGGGCGGGGGGGGGCGCGGTCGGCTACACCTTC. This sequence joins TRBV20-1 and TRBJ1-2; D is perhaps TRBD1 (6 bases). Germline V gene lookup returns CDR1 DFQATT and CDR2 SNEGSKA (reference sequence). CDR3 length: 12 residues.

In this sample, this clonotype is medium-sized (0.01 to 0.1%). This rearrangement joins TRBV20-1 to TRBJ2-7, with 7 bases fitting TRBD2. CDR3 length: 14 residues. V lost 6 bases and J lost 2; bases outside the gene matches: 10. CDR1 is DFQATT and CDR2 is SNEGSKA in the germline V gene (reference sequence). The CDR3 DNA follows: TGCAGTGCGCAGACAGCGGGACTGCCCTACGAGCAGTACTTC. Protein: CSAQTAGLPYEQYF.

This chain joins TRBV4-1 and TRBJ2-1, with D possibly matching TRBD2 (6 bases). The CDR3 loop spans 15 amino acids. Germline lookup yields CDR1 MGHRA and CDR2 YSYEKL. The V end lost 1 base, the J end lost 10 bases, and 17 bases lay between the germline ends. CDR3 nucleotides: TGCGCCAGCAGCCAAGTATCCGGGAGCCATGGGGAGCAGTTCTTC. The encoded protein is CASSQVSGSHGEQFF.

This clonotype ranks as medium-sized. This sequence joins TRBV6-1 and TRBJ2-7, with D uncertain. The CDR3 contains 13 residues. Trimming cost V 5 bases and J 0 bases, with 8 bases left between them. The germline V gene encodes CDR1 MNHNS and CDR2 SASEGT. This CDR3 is CASSYHPSYEQYF. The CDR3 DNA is TGTGCCAGCAGTTACCATCCCTCCTACGAGCAGTACTTC.